This entry lists 6 T cell receptor beta chains sequenced from one sample in a study of cytomegalovirus exposure and HLA in healthy donors. In the PCR, 60 Vbeta and 13 Jbeta primers were used. TCRdb's table, derived via immunoSEQ multiplex PCR, lists solely in-frame clones and lacks some. This table has fewer than 250,000 clones, approximately 80% appearing once. Sequencing used PBMCs. Source of these receptors: a man aged 30 to 39 in good health and CMV-seronegative.

The chain recombines TRBV4-2 with TRBJ1-1; D unresolved. V lost 2 bases and J 5 bases, leaving 15 bases between the germline ends. The CDR3 extends over 15 amino acids. The V gene's germline CDR1 is LGHNA and CDR2 YNFKEQ. CDR3: CASSQSPGSYTEAFF. As DNA, the CDR3 is TGTGCCAGCAGCCAATCGCCAGGATCTTATACTGAAGCTTTCTTT.

This chain connects TRBV28 to TRBJ1-1; 8 bases are a match to TRBD1. Germline V gene data show CDR1 as MDHEN and CDR2 as SYDVKM. The CDR3 is 15 residues long. The J segment lost 2 bases and the V segment lost 3 bases, leaving 5 bases of the junction unmatched. CDR3 in DNA: TGTGCCAGCAGTTTCCGGACAGGGCCAAACACTGAAGCTTTCTTT. Its protein product is CASSFRTGPNTEAFF.

This rearrangement joins TRBV5-4 to TRBJ1-6, with 9 positions matching TRBD1. Germline lookup yields CDR1 SGHNT and CDR2 YYREEE (reference sequence). This CDR3 contains 15 residues. The junction had 3 bases not matched to a gene; V was cut back by 3 bases and J by 5 bases. The CDR3 nucleotides are TGTGCCAGCAGCTACCGGACAGGGGATAATTCACCCCTCCACTTT. Its protein is CASSYRTGDNSPLHF. Complete variable domain (other parts from reference TRBV5-4 and TRBJ1-6): ETGVTQSPTHLIKTRGQQVTLRCSSQSGHNTVSWYQQALGQGPQFIFQYYREEENGRGNFPPRFSGLQFPNYSSELNVNALELDDSALYLCASSYRTGDNSPLHFGNGTRLTVT.

V and J are TRBV27 and TRBJ2-7, with 9 bases fitting TRBD1. This CDR3 has 14 residues. Germline CDR1 is MNHEY and CDR2 is SMNVEV (reference sequence). With V trimmed by 2 bases and J by 7 bases, 6 bases remained unmatched. The CDR3 loop is CASSLIGQGKEQYF. The CDR3 DNA follows: TGTGCCAGCAGTTTAATCGGACAGGGGAAGGAGCAGTACTTC.

This clone was picked up a small number of times. This chain links TRBV5-1 with TRBJ2-1; no definite D call. Germline CDR1 reads SGHRS; CDR2 reads YFSETQ. V was trimmed by 4 bases and J by 10 bases, leaving 15 bases between them. This CDR3 contains 13 residues. Written as DNA, the CDR3 is TGCGCCAGCAGCCAAGTCCCAGGTAGAGAGCAGTTCTTC. Translation gives CASSQVPGREQFF.

The rearrangement uses TRBV7-3 and TRBJ2-2, with 14 bases matching TRBD2. The germline V gene has CDR1 SGHTA and CDR2 FQGTGA. Trimming cost V 2 bases and J 1 base; bases outside gene matches: 12. The CDR3 loop spans 21 amino acids. As DNA, the CDR3 is TGTGCCAGCAGCTTATGGGGCCCCGGGACTAGCGGGGGCCAGAACACCGGGGAGCTGTTTTTT. It codes for CASSLWGPGTSGGQNTGELFF.